These 25 T cell receptor beta chains were all obtained from the same sample, sequenced in a study of T cells in localized non-small cell lung cancer. TCRdb's copy holds only in-frame clones and misses some; the assay was immunoSEQ multiplex PCR. The sample lists about 43,000 clones, roughly nine tenths occurring once. Sequencing was performed on PBMCs, taken before any cancer treatment. Source of these receptors: a woman aged 40-69 years with stage II lung adenocarcinoma.

The V gene is TRBV4-1, the J gene TRBJ2-3, with 7 bases that match TRBD2. The V gene's germline CDR1 is MGHRA and CDR2 YSYEKL. V lost 4 bases to trimming and J lost 4 bases; unmatched junction nucleotides: 2. The length of the CDR3 is 13 residues. The CDR3 nucleotides read TGCGCCAGCAGCCGGGGAGGGGCAGATACGCAGTATTTT. This encodes CASSRGGADTQYF.

For the CDR3, the DNA is TGTGCCAGCGACTCGGACAGGGCGATAGCCAAAAACATTCAGTACTTC. This encodes CASDSDRAIAKNIQYF. The chain carries TRBV2 and TRBJ2-4; 8 bases align to TRBD1. This CDR3 has 16 residues. V shed 8 bases, J shed 0 bases, and the junction held 9 bases outside the gene matches. Germline lookup yields CDR1 SNHLY and CDR2 FYNNEI.

This clone showed up just once. The chain combines TRBV6-1 with TRBJ2-7; D is unresolved. There are 12 residues in the CDR3. Per the germline V gene, CDR1 is MNHNS and CDR2 is SASEGT. The V end was cut by 3 bases, the J end by 5 bases, with 8 bases between. The CDR3 loop is CASSDLGHEQYF. CDR3 nucleotide sequence: TGTGCCAGCAGTGATCTGGGCCACGAGCAGTACTTC.

The chain links TRBV6-1 to TRBJ2-7; D gene ambiguous. Germline CDR1 and CDR2: MNHNS and SASEGT. Trimming took 6 bases from V and 2 from J, leaving 8 bases between them. CDR3 length: 12 residues. The CDR3 DNA reads TGTGCCAGCAGCGCGACCACCTACGAGCAGTACTTC. It encodes CASSATTYEQYF.

The chain joins TRBV27 to TRBJ2-1; D gene unclear. This CDR3 has 11 amino acids. Germline V gives CDR1 MNHEY, CDR2 SMNVEV (reference sequence). V was clipped by 10 bases and J by 4 bases, with 8 bases between them. The CDR3 sequence: CATLLYNEQFF. Here the CDR3 DNA reads TGTGCCACCCTCCTGTACAATGAGCAGTTCTTC.

The chain joins TRBV11-2 to TRBJ2-3; D is ambiguous. CDR3 length: 15 amino acids. The germline CDR1 and CDR2 sequences are SGHAT and FQNNGV. Trimming pared 8 bases from V and 0 bases from J, leaving 15 bases between. The CDR3 DNA reads TGTGCCAGCGGCCCTAGAGGTGCTAGCACAGATACGCAGTATTTT. The encoded protein is CASGPRGASTDTQYF.

V usage is TRBV10-2 and J usage is TRBJ1-1, with D hard to call. The CDR3 runs to 14 residues. V gave up 0 bases and J gave up 2 bases, with 7 bases separating them. CDR1 and CDR2 (germline): WSHSY, SAAADI. CDR3 sequence (DNA): TGCGCCAGCAGTGAGTCAGCGGGAAACACTGAAGCTTTCTTT. Its protein is CASSESAGNTEAFF.

This clone has a handful of counts. This chain uses TRBV29-1 with TRBJ1-1; D is perhaps TRBD1 (6 bases). CDR1 and CDR2 (germline): SQVTM, ANQGSEA. Trimming took off 4 bases at V and 3 bases at J, with 15 bases between the two ends. CDR3 size: 14 residues. CDR3 bases: TGCAGCGTTGTTCTAACAGGGTTGGACACTGAAGCTTTCTTT. Translated, it gives CSVVLTGLDTEAFF.

This rearrangement joins TRBV7-9 to TRBJ2-1, with D uncertain. Trimming left V 1 base short and J 7 bases short, with 8 bases between. Germline values: CDR1 SEHNR, CDR2 FQNEAQ (reference sequence). The CDR3 runs 13 residues. The CDR3 loop is CASSLEVRNEQFF. DNA of the CDR3: TGTGCCAGCAGCTTAGAAGTGAGGAATGAGCAGTTCTTC.

This clone appeared a single time. The genes are TRBV6-5 and TRBJ1-5; no firm D call. With 0 bases removed from V and 6 bases from J, the gap between germline ends came to 12 bases. The germline V gene encodes CDR1 MNHEY and CDR2 SVGAGI. The CDR3 sequence is 15 residues long. The CDR3 protein is CASSYSIEEGQPQHF. The CDR3 DNA reads as TGTGCCAGCAGTTACTCGATTGAGGAAGGTCAGCCCCAGCATTTT.

This clone was seen a single time. J is TRBJ2-3 and V is TRBV28; a possible D gene is TRBD2 (6 bases). Germline CDR1 MDHEN, CDR2 SYDVKM. There are 15 residues in the CDR3. Deletions cut 5 bases from V and 4 bases from J, with 16 bases between. The CDR3 region has the DNA TGTGCCAGCAGTCCCCGGGGGTTGAGGCCAGATACGCAGTATTTT. Translated, it gives CASSPRGLRPDTQYF.

The chain couples TRBV7-6 to TRBJ1-1; possibly TRBD1 for D (5 bases). Germline V gene data show CDR1 as SGHVS and CDR2 as FNYEAQ. CDR3 size: 16 residues. V lost 1 base, J lost 0 bases, and 12 bases lay in between. As DNA, the CDR3 is TGTGCCAGCAGCTTAGGGGGGGAAGGGGTGAACACTGAAGCTTTCTTT. Its protein is CASSLGGEGVNTEAFF.

J is TRBJ1-1 and V is TRBV18; unclear D gene. This CDR3 comprises 14 residues. Germline V gene data show CDR1 as KGHSH and CDR2 as LQKENI. V was cut by 2 bases and J by 0 bases, with 7 bases left in between. The chain's CDR3 is CASSPNPMNTEAFF. CDR3 nucleotide sequence: TGTGCCAGCTCACCAAACCCCATGAACACTGAAGCTTTCTTT. Complete variable domain (other parts from reference TRBV18 and TRBJ1-1): NAGVMQNPRHLVRRRGQEARLRCSPMKGHSHVYWYRQLPEEGLKFMVYLQKENIIDESGMPKERFSAEFPKEGPSILRIQQVVRGDSAAYFCASSPNPMNTEAFFGQGTRLTVV.

The genes are TRBV28 and TRBJ2-3; 11 nucleotides align to TRBD1. This CDR3 has 15 residues. The V gene end was trimmed by 7 bases and the J gene end by 3 bases; junction bases not matched to a gene: 6. The germline V gene has CDR1 MDHEN and CDR2 SYDVKM. CDR3 nucleotides: TGTGCCAGCACCTCGGGACAGGGGGAGACAGATACGCAGTATTTT. This translates into CASTSGQGETDTQYF.

The V call is TRBV27, the J call TRBJ1-2; a possible D gene is TRBD1 (6 bases). Germline V CDR1 and CDR2: MNHEY, SMNVEV (reference sequence). The V and J ends lost 0 bases and 7 bases respectively, with 21 bases between them. The CDR3 consists of 17 residues. The CDR3 DNA reads as TGTGCCAGCAGTTTATCCCCCGGACAGATGGGGTGGGGTGGCTACACCTTC. Its protein product is CASSLSPGQMGWGGYTF.

The chain employs TRBV9 and TRBJ2-7; a weak D match, TRBD2 (6 bases). The V gene's germline CDR1 is SGDLS and CDR2 YYNGEE. Trimming pared 0 bases from V and 6 bases from J, leaving 10 bases between. CDR3 size: 13 residues. This chain's CDR3 is CASSVGSGGEQYF. The DNA of the CDR3 is TGTGCCAGCAGCGTAGGGTCCGGGGGCGAGCAGTACTTC. Filled out from reference TRBV9 and TRBJ2-7, the complete variable domain reads DSGVTQTPKHLITATGQRVTLRCSPRSGDLSVYWYQQSLDQGLQFLIQYYNGEERAKGNILERFSAQQFPDLHSELNLSSLELGDSALYFCASSVGSGGEQYFGPGTRLTVT.

The rearrangement uses TRBV9 and TRBJ2-6; D is unclear. Germline lookup yields CDR1 SGDLS and CDR2 YYNGEE. This CDR3 is built from 15 residues. Deletions cut 0 bases from V and 2 bases from J, with 6 bases between. The CDR3 DNA is TGTGCCAGCAGCGTAGGGGTAGCTGGGGCCAACGTCCTGACTTTC. Protein product: CASSVGVAGANVLTF.

The chain employs TRBV28 and TRBJ1-3; a possible D gene is TRBD1 (5 bases). This CDR3 region has 17 residues. Germline V CDR1 and CDR2: MDHEN, SYDVKM. Deletions cut 4 bases from V and 0 bases from J, with 16 bases between. CDR3 nucleotide sequence: TGTGCCAGCAGTTCCCCGGGCAGGGCCGACTCTGGAAACACCATATATTTT. Translation: CASSSPGRADSGNTIYF. Full variable domain (outside the CDR3, taken from reference TRBV28 and TRBJ1-3): DVKVTQSSRYLVKRTGEKVFLECVQDMDHENMFWYRQDPGLGLRLIYFSYDVKMKEKGDIPEGYSVSREKKERFSLILESASTNQTSMYLCASSSPGRADSGNTIYFGEGSWLTVV.

The gene calls are TRBV6-5 and TRBJ1-3; D gene ambiguous. Germline CDR1 and CDR2: MNHEY and SVGAGI. The CDR3 length is 13 residues. Between the trimmed V and J ends, which lost 6 bases and 0 bases, there was a span of 6 bases. In DNA form, the CDR3 reads TGTGCCAGCAGGGGCACCTCTGGAAACACCATATATTTT. This codes for CASRGTSGNTIYF.

The chain combines TRBV4-1 with TRBJ1-4; unclear D gene. The CDR3 has 16 residues. Germline CDR1 and CDR2: MGHRA and YSYEKL. The V end was cut by 4 bases, the J end by 1 base, with 13 bases between. The CDR3 nucleotides read TGCGCCAGCAGCCTATTTAAAGGGAAAACTAATGAAAAACTGTTTTTT. This gives the protein CASSLFKGKTNEKLFF.

For this clone: One end of the junction is discordant with germline, which a read error may explain. This chain joins TRBV7-8 and TRBJ1-3; D remains unclear. The germline gives CDR1 SGHVS, CDR2 FQNEAQ. The CDR3 has 12 amino acids. The CDR3 spells CAGSFLGNTIYF. CDR3 DNA sequence: TGTGCCGGCAGCTTCTTGGGAAACACCATATATTTT.

This clone appeared once. This chain uses TRBV6-6 with TRBJ2-1, with TRBD1 as a possible D gene (6 bases). CDR3 length: 16 amino acids. Germline CDR1 reads MNHNY; CDR2 reads SVGAGI (reference sequence). Trimming stripped 5 bases from V and 2 bases from J, with 16 bases between. The CDR3 sequence is CASSPIPTGTYNEQFF. The CDR3 DNA sequence: TGTGCCAGCAGTCCAATACCGACAGGTACCTACAATGAGCAGTTCTTC.

CDR3 nucleotide sequence: TGTGCCAGCAGCAAAAAGGGGGGCGACCGAAAATACAATGAGCAGTTCTTC. It codes for CASSKKGGDRKYNEQFF. The chain recombines TRBV21-1 with TRBJ2-1. TRBV21-1 is given as a pseudogene. The CDR3 has 17 residues.

The chain employs TRBV19 and TRBJ2-1, with 12 bases identical to TRBD2. CDR1 and CDR2 from the germline V gene are LNHDA and SQIVND (reference sequence). The CDR3 totals 16 residues. The V gene end was trimmed by 3 bases and the J gene end by 7 bases; junction bases not matched to a gene: 7. CDR3 sequence: CASSISITSGRNEQFF. The CDR3 DNA follows: TGTGCCAGTAGTATTAGCATCACTAGCGGGAGGAATGAGCAGTTCTTC.

V gene TRBV7-9 combines with J gene TRBJ2-7, with a possible D match to TRBD1 (5 bases). The germline V gene encodes CDR1 SEHNR and CDR2 FQNEAQ (reference sequence). V lost 1 base, J lost 5 bases, and 12 bases lay in between. CDR3 size: 14 residues. The DNA for the CDR3 is TGTGCCAGCAGCTTAGTGGGCGTAGGGGACGAGCAGTACTTC. Protein: CASSLVGVGDEQYF.